A single T cell receptor (beta chain) is shown here with its context. The time point is: after dendritic cell vaccination, including at tumor progression/relapse. Selection required adequate fresh-frozen tumor tissue plus more than two years' survival data. None of the glioblastoma patients had an isocitrate dehydrogenase mutation. The sample comes from a study of glioma-infiltrating T cells after dendritic cell vaccination. At the level of the study: At biweekly intervals, patients got three intradermal dendritic cell vaccine injections.

TCRB CDR3 was amplified from 2 ug genomic DNA or less. Clones were read by immunoSEQ multiplex PCR, and TCRdb kept only the in-frame ones, dropping some. The sample shows more than 70,000 clones, around 86% of them seen only once. The receptor comes from a human donor with glioblastoma. The sequences come from blood, collected after dendritic cell vaccination.

The CDR3: CASSQIGSGRETQYF. CDR3 in DNA: TGCGCCAGCAGCCAAATAGGCTCGGGGAGGGAGACCCAGTACTTC. The chain recombines TRBV4-1 with TRBJ2-5; weak D call: TRBD2 (6 bases). CDR1 MGHRA and CDR2 YSYEKL come from the germline V gene. The CDR3 extends over 15 amino acids. Between the trimmed V and J ends, which lost 2 bases and 5 bases, there was a span of 15 bases.